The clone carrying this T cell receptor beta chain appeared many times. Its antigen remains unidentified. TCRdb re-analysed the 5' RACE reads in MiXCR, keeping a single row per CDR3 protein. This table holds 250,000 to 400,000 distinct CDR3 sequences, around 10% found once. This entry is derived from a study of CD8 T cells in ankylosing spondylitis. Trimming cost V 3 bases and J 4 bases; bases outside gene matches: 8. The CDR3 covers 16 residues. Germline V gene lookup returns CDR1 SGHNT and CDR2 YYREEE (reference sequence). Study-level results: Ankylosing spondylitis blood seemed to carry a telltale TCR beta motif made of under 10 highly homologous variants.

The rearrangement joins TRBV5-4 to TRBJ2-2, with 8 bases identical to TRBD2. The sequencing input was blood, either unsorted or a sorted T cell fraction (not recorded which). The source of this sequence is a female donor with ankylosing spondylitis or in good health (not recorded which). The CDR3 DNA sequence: TGTGCCAGCAGCTCCGGACTAGCAAGTACCACCGGGGAGCTGTTTTTT. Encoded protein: CASSSGLASTTGELFF.